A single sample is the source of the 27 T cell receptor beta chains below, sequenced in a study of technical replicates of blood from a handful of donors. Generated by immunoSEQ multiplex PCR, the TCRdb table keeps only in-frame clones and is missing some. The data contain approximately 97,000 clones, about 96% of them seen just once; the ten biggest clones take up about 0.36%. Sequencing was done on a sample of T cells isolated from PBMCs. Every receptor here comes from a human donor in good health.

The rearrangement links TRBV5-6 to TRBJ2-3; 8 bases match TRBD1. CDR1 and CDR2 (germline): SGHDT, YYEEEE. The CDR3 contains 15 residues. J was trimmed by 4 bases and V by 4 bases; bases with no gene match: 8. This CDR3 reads CASSPGQGGPDTQYF. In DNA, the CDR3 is TGTGCCAGCAGCCCCGGACAGGGTGGCCCAGATACGCAGTATTTT.

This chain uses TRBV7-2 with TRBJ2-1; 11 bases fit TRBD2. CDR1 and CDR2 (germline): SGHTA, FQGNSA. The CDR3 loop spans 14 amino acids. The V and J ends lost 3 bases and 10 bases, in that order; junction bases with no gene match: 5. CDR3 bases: TGTGCCAGCAGCTTGGGACTAGCGGCTGGGGAGCAGTTCTTC. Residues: CASSLGLAAGEQFF. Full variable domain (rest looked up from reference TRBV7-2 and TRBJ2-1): GAGVSQSPSNKVTEKGKDVELRCDPISGHTALYWYRQSLGQGLEFLIYFQGNSAPDKSGLPSDRFSAERTGGSVSTLTIQRTQQEDSAVYLCASSLGLAAGEQFFGPGTRLTVL.

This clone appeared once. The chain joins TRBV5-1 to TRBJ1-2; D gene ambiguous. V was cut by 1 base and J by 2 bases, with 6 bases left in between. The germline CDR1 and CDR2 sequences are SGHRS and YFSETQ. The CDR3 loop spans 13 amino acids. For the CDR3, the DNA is TGCGCCAGCAGCTTGCCGGGGAACTATGGCTACACCTTC. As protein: CASSLPGNYGYTF.

The CDR3 DNA follows: TGTGCCAGCAGTTTACTAGCGGGAGTTAGAGAGACCCAGTACTTC. Translated: CASSLLAGVRETQYF. The chain employs TRBV27 and TRBJ2-5; 10 nucleotides line up with TRBD2. Trimming at V came to 2 bases and at J to 4 bases, leaving 4 bases not matched to a gene. Germline V gene lookup returns CDR1 MNHEY and CDR2 SMNVEV (reference sequence). The CDR3 has 15 amino acids.

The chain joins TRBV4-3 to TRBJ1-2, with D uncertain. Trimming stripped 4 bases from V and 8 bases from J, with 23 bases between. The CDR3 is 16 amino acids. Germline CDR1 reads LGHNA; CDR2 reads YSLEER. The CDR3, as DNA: TGCGCCAGCAGCCGGATGCAGCAGGCCCCTTTCCAGGGCTACACCTTC. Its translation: CASSRMQQAPFQGYTF.

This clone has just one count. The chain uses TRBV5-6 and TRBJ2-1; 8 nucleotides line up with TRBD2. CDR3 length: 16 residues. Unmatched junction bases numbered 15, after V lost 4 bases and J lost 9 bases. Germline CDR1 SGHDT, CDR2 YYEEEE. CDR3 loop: CASSTRRGLGILEQFF. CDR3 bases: TGTGCCAGCAGCACACGCCGGGGACTAGGAATCCTTGAGCAGTTCTTC.

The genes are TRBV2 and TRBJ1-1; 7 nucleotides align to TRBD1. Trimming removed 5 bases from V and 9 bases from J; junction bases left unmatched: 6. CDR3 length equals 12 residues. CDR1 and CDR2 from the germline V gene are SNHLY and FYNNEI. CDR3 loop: CASSLGQTKAFF. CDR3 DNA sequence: TGTGCCAGCAGTCTGGGACAGACCAAAGCTTTCTTT.

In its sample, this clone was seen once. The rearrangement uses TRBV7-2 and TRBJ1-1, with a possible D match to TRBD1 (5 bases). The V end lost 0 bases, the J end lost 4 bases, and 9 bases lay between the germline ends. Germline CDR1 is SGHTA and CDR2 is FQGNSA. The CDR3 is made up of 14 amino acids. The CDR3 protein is CASSLAGGATEAFF. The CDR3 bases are TGTGCCAGCAGCTTAGCGGGAGGGGCCACTGAAGCTTTCTTT.

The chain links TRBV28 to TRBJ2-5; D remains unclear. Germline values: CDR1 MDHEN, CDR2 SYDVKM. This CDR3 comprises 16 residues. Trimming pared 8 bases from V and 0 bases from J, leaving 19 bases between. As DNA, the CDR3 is TGTGCCAGCGCCCTATCCTCCGCGATGTACCAAGAGACCCAGTACTTC. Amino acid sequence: CASALSSAMYQETQYF.

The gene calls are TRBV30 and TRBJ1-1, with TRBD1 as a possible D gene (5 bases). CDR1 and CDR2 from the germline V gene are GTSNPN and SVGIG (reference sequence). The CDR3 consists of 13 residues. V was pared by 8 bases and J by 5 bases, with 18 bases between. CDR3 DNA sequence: TGTGCCCTACATAGACAGTTTGCTACTGAAGCTTTCTTT. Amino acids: CALHRQFATEAFF. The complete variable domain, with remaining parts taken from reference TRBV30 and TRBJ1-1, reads SQTIHQWPATLVQPVGSPLSLECTVEGTSNPNLYWYRQAAGRGLQLLFYSVGIGQISSEVPQNLSASRPQDRQFILSSKKLLLSDSGFYLCALHRQFATEAFFGQGTRLTVV.

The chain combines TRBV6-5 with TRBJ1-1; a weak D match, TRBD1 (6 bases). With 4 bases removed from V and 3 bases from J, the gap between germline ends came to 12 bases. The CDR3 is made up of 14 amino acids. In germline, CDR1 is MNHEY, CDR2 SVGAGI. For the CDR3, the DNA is TGTGCCAGCAGTTCTTACGGACAGCACACTGAAGCTTTCTTT. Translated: CASSSYGQHTEAFF.

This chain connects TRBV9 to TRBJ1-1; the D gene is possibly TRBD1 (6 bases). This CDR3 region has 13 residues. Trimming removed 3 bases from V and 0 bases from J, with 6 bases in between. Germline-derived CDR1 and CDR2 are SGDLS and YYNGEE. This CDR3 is CASSEGVNTEAFF. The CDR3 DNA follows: TGTGCCAGCAGCGAGGGGGTGAACACTGAAGCTTTCTTT.

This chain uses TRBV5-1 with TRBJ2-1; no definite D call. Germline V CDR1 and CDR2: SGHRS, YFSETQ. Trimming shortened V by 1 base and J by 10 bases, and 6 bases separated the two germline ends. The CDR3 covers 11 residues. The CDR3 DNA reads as TGCGCCAGCAGCTTGAACCGGGAGCAGTTCTTC. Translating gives CASSLNREQFF.

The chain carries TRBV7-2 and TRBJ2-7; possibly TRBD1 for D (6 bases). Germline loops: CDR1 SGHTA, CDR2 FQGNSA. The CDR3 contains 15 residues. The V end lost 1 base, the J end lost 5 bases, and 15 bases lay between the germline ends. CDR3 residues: CASSLVQGSVDEQYF. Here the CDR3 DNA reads TGTGCCAGCAGCTTAGTCCAGGGGTCGGTCGACGAGCAGTACTTC.

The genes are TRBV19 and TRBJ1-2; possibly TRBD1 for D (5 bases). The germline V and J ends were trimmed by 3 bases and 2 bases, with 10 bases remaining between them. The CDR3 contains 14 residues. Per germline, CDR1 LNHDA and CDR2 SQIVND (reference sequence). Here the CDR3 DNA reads TGTGCCAGTAGTATGAATGGGGGGAACTATGGCTACACCTTC. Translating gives CASSMNGGNYGYTF.

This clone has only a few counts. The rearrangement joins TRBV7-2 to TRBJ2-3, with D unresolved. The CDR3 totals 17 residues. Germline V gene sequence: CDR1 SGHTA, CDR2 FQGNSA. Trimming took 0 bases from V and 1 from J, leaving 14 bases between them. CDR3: CASSLAPEFFRTDTQYF. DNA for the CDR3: TGTGCCAGCAGCTTAGCTCCTGAGTTTTTTCGCACAGATACGCAGTATTTT. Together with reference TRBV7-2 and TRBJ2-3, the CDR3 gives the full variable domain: GAGVSQSPSNKVTEKGKDVELRCDPISGHTALYWYRQSLGQGLEFLIYFQGNSAPDKSGLPSDRFSAERTGGSVSTLTIQRTQQEDSAVYLCASSLAPEFFRTDTQYFGPGTRLTVL.

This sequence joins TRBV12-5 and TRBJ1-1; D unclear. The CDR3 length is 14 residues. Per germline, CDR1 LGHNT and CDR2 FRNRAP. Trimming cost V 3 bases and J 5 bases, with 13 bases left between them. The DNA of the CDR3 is TGTGCTAGTGGTTTACTGAGCTCAGGAACTGAAGCTTTCTTT. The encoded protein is CASGLLSSGTEAFF.

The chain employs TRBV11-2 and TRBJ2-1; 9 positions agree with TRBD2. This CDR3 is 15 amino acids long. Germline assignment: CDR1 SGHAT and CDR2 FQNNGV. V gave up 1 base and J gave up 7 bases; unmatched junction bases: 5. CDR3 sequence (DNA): TGTGCCAGCAGCTTAGCGGAGCGGGAGGTTAATGAGCAGTTCTTC. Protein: CASSLAEREVNEQFF.

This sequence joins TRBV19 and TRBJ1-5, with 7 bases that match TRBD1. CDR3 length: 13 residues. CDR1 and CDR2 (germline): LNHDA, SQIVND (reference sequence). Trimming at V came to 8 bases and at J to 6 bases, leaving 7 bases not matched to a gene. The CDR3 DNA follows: TGTGCCAGTTCAGGGGGGCTTGGTCAGCCCCAGCATTTT. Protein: CASSGGLGQPQHF.

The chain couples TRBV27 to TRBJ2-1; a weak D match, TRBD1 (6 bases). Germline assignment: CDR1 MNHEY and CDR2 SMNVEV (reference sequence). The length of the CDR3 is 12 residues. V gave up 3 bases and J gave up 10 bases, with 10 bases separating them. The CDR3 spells CASSFRGREQFF. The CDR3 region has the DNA TGTGCCAGCAGTTTCAGGGGACGGGAGCAGTTCTTC.

The CDR3 DNA sequence: TGTGCCAGCAGGGGGCCTGAAGTTACCCCCGGGGAGCTGTTTTTT. This codes for CASRGPEVTPGELFF. V and J are TRBV2 and TRBJ2-2; weak D call: TRBD1 (5 bases). Germline-derived CDR1 and CDR2 are SNHLY and FYNNEI. Trimming left V 6 bases short and J 6 bases short, with 17 bases between. The CDR3 extends over 15 amino acids.

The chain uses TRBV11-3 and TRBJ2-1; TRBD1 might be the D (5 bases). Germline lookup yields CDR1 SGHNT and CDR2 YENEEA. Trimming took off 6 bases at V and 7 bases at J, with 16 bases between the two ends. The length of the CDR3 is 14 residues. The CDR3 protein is CASRAGPNRNEQFF. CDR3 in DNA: TGTGCCAGCAGGGCAGGGCCAAATCGGAATGAGCAGTTCTTC.

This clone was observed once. This chain's CDR3 is CASSLGDEQYF. The DNA of the CDR3 is TGTGCCAGCAGCCTCGGGGACGAGCAGTACTTC. The V call is TRBV7-9, the J call TRBJ2-7; D perhaps matches TRBD2 (5 bases). The V gene lost 5 bases and the J gene lost 5 bases, with 7 bases spanning the gap. Germline V gene data show CDR1 as SEHNR and CDR2 as FQNEAQ (reference sequence). The CDR3 length is 11 residues.

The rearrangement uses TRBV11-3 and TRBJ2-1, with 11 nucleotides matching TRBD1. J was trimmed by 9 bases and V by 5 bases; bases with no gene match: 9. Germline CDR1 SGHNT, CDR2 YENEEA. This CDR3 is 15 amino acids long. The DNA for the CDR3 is TGTGCCAGCAGCCTCCGGGACAGGGGGTCCCTTGAGCAGTTCTTC. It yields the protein CASSLRDRGSLEQFF. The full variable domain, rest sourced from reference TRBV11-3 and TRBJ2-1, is EAGVVQSPRYKIIEKKQPVAFWCNPISGHNTLYWYLQNLGQGPELLIRYENEEAVDDSQLPKDRFSAERLKGVDSTLKIQPAELGDSAVYLCASSLRDRGSLEQFFGPGTRLTVL.

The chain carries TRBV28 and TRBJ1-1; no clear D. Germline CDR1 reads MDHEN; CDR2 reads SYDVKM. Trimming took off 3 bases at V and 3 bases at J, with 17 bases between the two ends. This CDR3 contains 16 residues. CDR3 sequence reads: CASSLAVGDLDTEAFF. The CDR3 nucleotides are TGTGCCAGCAGTTTGGCCGTCGGGGATTTGGACACTGAAGCTTTCTTT.

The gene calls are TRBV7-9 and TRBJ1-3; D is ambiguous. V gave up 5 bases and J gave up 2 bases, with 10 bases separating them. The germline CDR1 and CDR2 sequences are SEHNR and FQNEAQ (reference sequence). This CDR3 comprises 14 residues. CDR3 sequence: CASSQLWAGNTIYF. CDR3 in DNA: TGTGCCAGCAGCCAACTATGGGCTGGAAACACCATATATTTT.

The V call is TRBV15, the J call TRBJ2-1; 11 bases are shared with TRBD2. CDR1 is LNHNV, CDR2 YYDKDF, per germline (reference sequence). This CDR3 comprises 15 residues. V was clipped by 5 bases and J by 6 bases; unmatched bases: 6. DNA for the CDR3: TGTGCCACCAGCTTTGTTACTAGCGGGAGCAATGAGCAGTTCTTC. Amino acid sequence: CATSFVTSGSNEQFF.